This TCR beta chain was sequenced in a study of T cell responses to AZD1222 COVID-19 vaccine. Study-level results: Only a handful of AZD1222 recipients were seropositive at baseline. Unmutated variant regions are reportedly targeted by nearly half of spike-specific TCRs.

The CDR3 runs to 12 residues. With regard to this clone: What it binds is unknown.

The assay was immunoSEQ multiplex PCR, and TCRdb's table has in-frame clones only and misses some. The table shows 84,000 or so clones, with under 95% occurring only once. This TCR was recovered from an adult in good health. The chain uses TRBV21-1 and TRBJ2-5; TRBD1 reflects the table's D call only, with no check against the DNA. TRBV21-1 is a pseudogene segment. The material sequenced was peripheral blood, taken on day 0 of MenACWY control vaccination. CDR3 bases: TGTGCCAGCAGCCCGACAGGGGAGACCCAGTACTTC. It yields the protein CASSPTGETQYF.